A selection of T cell receptor beta chains follows, all from one sample in a study of human T cells and chemical hapten exposure. Each CDR3 protein is one row after TCRdb ran MiXCR on the RACE reads. The table has approximately 84,000 distinct CDR3 sequences, 10% seen once. The source material was whole blood, sampled in connection with sensitization to the hapten diphenylcyclopropenone (DPC). The receptors were sampled from a woman aged 25-40 years with alopecia areata. Some clones in this sample may be carry-over from other donors' samples. CDR3s include the opening cysteine and the closing phenylalanine or tryptophan. A D gene is named only where the DNA matches it firmly. Where a row states a size, it is once, few, many or the class of an expanded clone; other rows omit it.

TRBV7-2,NA,NA,TRBJ2-7,TGTGCCAGCAGCTTAAGGGTTCGGAACGAGCAGTACTTC,CASSLRVRNEQYF
TRBV12-3/TRBV12-4,NA,NA,TRBJ2-2,TGTGCCAGCAGTTTAGCTGGGACACACACCGGGGAGCTGTTTTTT,CASSLAGTHTGELFF
TRBV20-1,NA,NA,TRBJ1-1,TGCAGTGCTAGTCCCACTACTCGGACAGTTGCTTTCTTT,CSASPTTRTVAFF
TRBV11-3,TRBD2,NA,TRBJ2-1,TGTGCCAGCAGCTGGTCGGCTAGCGGGGGGTACAATGAGCAGTTCTTC,CASSWSASGGYNEQFF
TRBV7-9,NA,many,TRBJ1-3,TGTGCCAGCAGCTTCGTATTAGCTGGAAACACCATATATTTT,CASSFVLAGNTIYF
TRBV10-3,NA,many,TRBJ1-4,TGTGCCGCCAGTCAGGCAACTAATGAAAAACTGTTTTTT,CAASQATNEKLFF
TRBV5-5,NA,NA,TRBJ2-3,TGTGCCAGCAGCTTGTCCCCAGCTACCACAGATACGCAGTATTTT,CASSLSPATTDTQYF
TRBV11-2,NA,many,TRBJ2-7,TGTGCCAGCAGCCAGGACAGCCTTCCCTACGAGCAGTACTTC,CASSQDSLPYEQYF
TRBV7-2,TRBD1,few,TRBJ1-1,TGTGCCAGCAGCTTTCAGACAGGGAGGGCTGAAGCTTTCTTT,CASSFQTGRAEAFF
TRBV20-1,NA,many,TRBJ2-4,TGCAGTGCTCAGGACAGAACTAAAAACATTCAGTACTTC,CSAQDRTKNIQYF
TRBV6-2/TRBV6-3,NA,many,TRBJ1-1,TGTGCCAGCACCGATCCCGTACTCACTGAAGCTTTCTTT,CASTDPVLTEAFF
TRBV3-1,NA,NA,TRBJ2-3,TGTGCCAGCAGCCATCAGACGAGGAGCACAGATACGCAGTATTTT,CASSHQTRSTDTQYF
TRBV18,TRBD1,few,TRBJ1-1,TGTGCCAGCTCACCGAAACGAGAATTACAGGGGCTGCAGGACACTGAAGCTTTCTTT,CASSPKRELQGLQDTEAFF
TRBV29-1,NA,NA,TRBJ2-1,TGCAGCGTGTCAGGGGATGAGCAGTTCTTC,CSVSGDEQFF
TRBV28,TRBD1,NA,TRBJ1-4,TGTGCCAGCAGCCTACCGGGACAGGGCTATGAAAAACTGTTTTTT,CASSLPGQGYEKLFF
TRBV28,NA,many,TRBJ2-7,TGTGCCAGCAGTTCCCAGGAGTACGAGCAGTACTTC,CASSSQEYEQYF
TRBV7-2,NA,many,TRBJ1-3,TGTGCCAGCAGCTTAGCTTCCAGCTCTGGAAACACCATATATTTT,CASSLASSSGNTIYF
TRBV27,NA,NA,TRBJ1-6,TGTGCCAGCGGAGACAGAAGTCTCAATTCACCCCTCCACTTT,CASGDRSLNSPLHF
TRBV28,TRBD1,many,TRBJ1-4,TGTGCCAGCAGTTGGGGGGGGACAGATGAAAAACTGTTTTTT,CASSWGGTDEKLFF
TRBV9,NA,NA,TRBJ2-7,TGTGCCAGCAGCGAAACAGGTTTCTCCTACGAGCAGTACTTC,CASSETGFSYEQYF
TRBV10-3,TRBD1,many,TRBJ2-7,TGTGCCATCAGTGAGGAGGGGGCTTCCTACGAGCAGTACTTC,CAISEEGASYEQYF
TRBV24-1,NA,NA,TRBJ2-1,TGTGCCACCAGTGACCGCGCTAGGGGGAACTACAATGAGCAGTTCTTC,CATSDRARGNYNEQFF
TRBV11-2,NA,NA,TRBJ2-3,TGTGCCAGCAGCTTCGCCAGGACAGATACGCAGTATTTT,CASSFARTDTQYF
TRBV6-2/TRBV6-3,NA,many,TRBJ2-1,TGTGCCAGCAGAATTCACCAGGGCAGTTGGGTAATGGGGTACAATGAGCAGTTCTTC,CASRIHQGSWVMGYNEQFF
TRBV6-2/TRBV6-3,NA,NA,TRBJ2-7,TGTGCCAGCAGTTACTCGCGCAGCGAGCAGTACTTC,CASSYSRSEQYF
TRBV18,NA,many,TRBJ1-1,TGTGCCAGCTCACCAAGGGAGAACACTGAAGCTTTCTTT,CASSPRENTEAFF
TRBV9,TRBD1,few,TRBJ2-7,TGTGCCAGCAGCCCGGGGACAGGCCCCTACGAGCAGTACTTC,CASSPGTGPYEQYF
TRBV15,NA,many,TRBJ2-3,TGTGCCACCGGGCAGTTGTTCTCAGATACGCAGTATTTT,CATGQLFSDTQYF
TRBV29-1,NA,NA,TRBJ1-1,TGCAGCGTTGGACAGGTCGAAGCTTTCTTT,CSVGQVEAFF
TRBV11-3,TRBD1,NA,TRBJ1-3,TGTGCCAGCAGCGGATGGGACAGCGGAAACACCATATATTTT,CASSGWDSGNTIYF
TRBV20-1,NA,many,TRBJ2-7,TGCAGTGCACGGACAGGGACTAACTACGAGCAGTACTTC,CSARTGTNYEQYF
TRBV5-1,TRBD1,many,TRBJ2-7,TGCGCCAGCAGAAGAGTGCCGGGACAGGGTCGTCACGAGCAGTACTTC,CASRRVPGQGRHEQYF
TRBV9,NA,few,TRBJ2-1,TGTGCCAGCAGCGCCGACCCATGGGGAGTGGGCTCCTACAATGAGCAGTTCTTC,CASSADPWGVGSYNEQFF
TRBV9,NA,many,TRBJ1-2,TGTGCCAGCAGCGTTTCCCATGGGGTCCCTGGCTACACCTTC,CASSVSHGVPGYTF
TRBV6-2/TRBV6-3,TRBD1,few,TRBJ2-5,TGTGCCAGCCGATGGACAGGGTCAGAGACCCAGTACTTC,CASRWTGSETQYF
TRBV12-3/TRBV12-4,NA,many,TRBJ2-5,TGTGCCAGCAGTTTGTCCCTGGGGGAGACCCAGTACTTC,CASSLSLGETQYF
TRBV7-2,NA,few,TRBJ2-7,TGTGCCAGCAGCACGCGCGGCACTTCCTACGAGCAGTACTTC,CASSTRGTSYEQYF
TRBV11-2,TRBD1,many,TRBJ1-5,TGTGCCAGCAGCCATACAGGGGGCGATCAGCCCCAGCATTTT,CASSHTGGDQPQHF
TRBV7-9,TRBD2,many,TRBJ2-3,TGTGCCAGCAGCTCGTCGACTAGCGGGGCCTCTGATACGCAGTATTTT,CASSSSTSGASDTQYF
TRBV19,TRBD2,NA,TRBJ2-7,TGTGCCAGTAGTAGCCTAGCGGGGTCGTACGAGCAGTACTTC,CASSSLAGSYEQYF
TRBV4-1,NA,NA,TRBJ1-1,TGCGCCAGCAGCCAAGAATTCAGCGGGGTGAACACTGAAGCTTTCTTT,CASSQEFSGVNTEAFF
TRBV4-1,TRBD1,NA,TRBJ1-1,TGCGCCAGCAGCCAGGCCGGCAGGGGGCTGGTTGAAGCTTTCTTT,CASSQAGRGLVEAFF
TRBV5-4,NA,few,TRBJ2-2,TGTGCCAGCAGCTTAGAAGTCAACACCGGGGAGCTGTTTTTT,CASSLEVNTGELFF
TRBV3-1,NA,NA,TRBJ1-6,TGTGCCAGCAGCTTGGGACTACTCAATTCACCCCTCCACTTT,CASSLGLLNSPLHF
TRBV15,NA,many,TRBJ2-7,TGTGCCACCAGCAGAGTCCAGGGGCTTAGCGAGCAGTACTTC,CATSRVQGLSEQYF
TRBV18,NA,many,TRBJ2-7,TGTGCCAGCTCACCACGGGACGGCACCGAGCAGTACTTC,CASSPRDGTEQYF
TRBV25-1,NA,NA,TRBJ2-7,TGTGCCAGTAGCGCAGCTACCTACGAGCAGTACTTC,CASSAATYEQYF
TRBV5-6,TRBD1,many,TRBJ2-2,TGTGCCAGCAGCTCGCCTCAAGGGACAGCTAACACCGGGGAGCTGTTTTTT,CASSSPQGTANTGELFF
TRBV7-3,TRBD2,NA,TRBJ2-2,TGTGCCAGCAGCACGGGACTAGCGGGAGTCACCGGGGAGCTGTTTTTT,CASSTGLAGVTGELFF
TRBV12-3/TRBV12-4,NA,NA,TRBJ1-6,TGTGCCAGCAGTTTAAATTCACCCCTCCACTTT,CASSLNSPLHF
TRBV7-9,NA,few,TRBJ2-5,TGTGCCAGCAGGGCGCAAGAGACCCAGTACTTC,CASRAQETQYF
TRBV11-1,NA,many,TRBJ2-4,TGTGCCAGCAGCTTACGGACTCCCGGCATTCAGTACTTC,CASSLRTPGIQYF